The next 9 T cell receptor beta chains were all read from a single sample in a study of blood T cell repertoires in COVID-19. Only in-frame clones appear in the TCRdb table, and some are missing; sequencing was by immunoSEQ multiplex PCR. Of roughly 140,000 clones in the sample, 88% were seen once. Sequenced: peripheral blood. These receptors all stem from a woman in her 70s with acute or convalescent COVID-19.

The rearrangement uses TRBV12-5 and TRBJ1-1, with no clear D. The CDR3 contains 11 residues. Trimming shortened V by 8 bases and J by 1 base, and 5 bases separated the two germline ends. Per the germline V gene, CDR1 is LGHNT and CDR2 is FRNRAP. CDR3 protein: CASYTNTEAFF. Written as DNA, the CDR3 is TGTGCTAGTTACACGAACACTGAAGCTTTCTTT.

The J gene is TRBJ2-7, the V gene TRBV27, with 7 nucleotides matching TRBD1. Germline assignment: CDR1 MNHEY and CDR2 SMNVEV (reference sequence). The length of the CDR3 is 14 residues. The ends lost 4 bases at V and 6 bases at J; junction bases unmatched: 9. CDR3 residues: CASSSSATGREQYF. CDR3 DNA: TGTGCCAGCAGTTCATCGGCGACAGGGCGCGAGCAGTACTTC.

This clone was recorded once. V is TRBV2 and J is TRBJ2-1; perhaps TRBD2 as D (6 bases). Germline V lookup: CDR1 SNHLY, CDR2 FYNNEI. The CDR3 length is 17 residues. Trimming stripped 0 bases from V and 14 bases from J, with 26 bases between. CDR3 in DNA: TGTGCCAGCAGTGAAGCGCTGCCTGTAGTTAAGGGCGGGGAAAAGTTCTTC. It specifies CASSEALPVVKGGEKFF.

The chain combines TRBV3-1 (or the pseudogene TRBV3-2) with TRBJ1-2, with D maybe TRBD1 (6 bases). The CDR3 has 14 residues. Deletions cut 0 bases from V and 4 bases from J, with 9 bases between. Germline V lookup: CDR1 LGHDT, CDR2 YNNKEL (reference sequence). This CDR3 reads CASSQEQGAYGYTF. In nucleotides, the CDR3 is TGTGCCAGCAGCCAAGAACAGGGAGCCTATGGCTACACCTTC.

J is TRBJ2-7 and V is TRBV4-3, with D tentatively TRBD1 (6 bases). The CDR3 loop spans 16 amino acids. Between the trimmed V and J ends, which lost 0 bases and 4 bases, there was a span of 16 bases. Looked up from germline, CDR1 is LGHNA and CDR2 is YSLEER. CDR3 nucleotide sequence: TGCGCCAGCAGCCAAGACCGAGTCGACAGGCATTACGAGCAGTACTTC. Translated: CASSQDRVDRHYEQYF.

This chain joins TRBV4-1 and TRBJ1-6; TRBD1 is a possible D gene (6 bases). Deletions cut 1 base from V and 6 bases from J, with 10 bases between. The V gene's germline CDR1 is MGHRA and CDR2 YSYEKL. The CDR3 is made up of 15 amino acids. CDR3 protein: CASSQAAGANSPLHF. For the CDR3, the DNA is TGCGCCAGCAGCCAAGCCGCGGGGGCTAATTCACCCCTCCACTTT.

The chain couples TRBV18 to TRBJ2-5; 9 bases are shared with TRBD2. The germline gives CDR1 KGHSH, CDR2 LQKENI. J gave up 5 bases and V 4 bases, and 8 bases lay outside the gene matches. This CDR3 spans 15 amino acids. CDR3 in amino acids: CASSRGTSLPETQYF. In DNA, the CDR3 is TGTGCCAGCTCACGCGGGACTAGCCTTCCGGAGACCCAGTACTTC.

The chain carries TRBV2 and TRBJ1-2, with TRBD1 identical over 7 bases. This CDR3 has 14 residues. Germline V gives CDR1 SNHLY, CDR2 FYNNEI. The trim removed 3 bases at V and 3 bases at J, leaving 4 bases unmatched. CDR3 protein: CASSDRDRHYGYTF. The CDR3, as DNA: TGTGCCAGCAGTGATAGGGACAGACACTATGGCTACACCTTC.

V usage is TRBV7-9 and J usage is TRBJ1-6; a weak D match, TRBD1 (6 bases). This CDR3 is 16 amino acids long. V was cut by 4 bases and J by 7 bases, with 17 bases left in between. Germline V gene data show CDR1 as SEHNR and CDR2 as FQNEAQ (reference sequence). Here the CDR3 DNA reads TGTGCCAGCAGCTCGTCACGGGGGGCGGGAAATTCACCCCTCCACTTT. It encodes CASSSSRGAGNSPLHF.